The 26 T cell receptor beta chains given below trace back to one sample, sequenced in a study of T-cell memory formation after mild COVID-19. TCRdb reanalysed the 5' RACE reads using MiXCR and keeps one entry per CDR3 protein. The table has hundreds of thousands of distinct CDR3 sequences, 13% to 15% seen once. The source material was PBMCs or a T cell subset sorted from them (not recorded which). The receptors were sampled from a man between 18 and 35 years old who had mild COVID-19 (a few samples of this study predate the infection). Cell type and time point are not known.

This clonotype was observed a handful of times. V gene TRBV5-1 combines with J gene TRBJ1-1, with 10 bases matching TRBD1. This CDR3 spans 17 amino acids. Trimming at V came to 0 bases and at J to 0 bases, leaving 5 bases not matched to a gene. Germline V gene sequence: CDR1 SGHRS, CDR2 YFSETQ. Written as DNA, the CDR3 is TGCGCCAGCAGCTTGGTCCGGGGACAGGGGATGAACACTGAAGCTTTCTTT. Translated, it gives CASSLVRGQGMNTEAFF.

A few counts support this clonotype. The chain employs TRBV20-1 and TRBJ2-1; D tentatively fits TRBD1 or TRBD2 (6 bases each). The germline V gene encodes CDR1 DFQATT and CDR2 SNEGSKA (reference sequence). Trimming stripped 1 base from V and 3 bases from J, with 13 bases between. CDR3 size: 15 residues. The CDR3 DNA reads as TGCAGTGCTAGAGGGGAGGAGGGGGTCTACAATGAGCAGTTCTTC. This gives the protein CSARGEEGVYNEQFF.

The V gene is TRBV20-1, the J gene TRBJ2-3; 10 bases fit TRBD2. Germline CDR1 reads DFQATT; CDR2 reads SNEGSKA (reference sequence). V lost 4 bases, J lost 5 bases, and 3 bases stayed unmatched. This CDR3 has 13 residues. CDR3 in amino acids: CSATSGGGDTQYF. The CDR3, as DNA: TGCAGTGCTACTAGCGGGGGTGGAGATACGCAGTATTTT.

The V gene is TRBV5-1, the J gene TRBJ2-7, with 13 bases that match TRBD2. The CDR3 sequence is 17 residues long. Germline V gene data show CDR1 as SGHRS and CDR2 as YFSETQ. With 3 bases clipped from V and 0 bases from J, the junction kept 6 bases outside the gene matches. In DNA, the CDR3 is TGCGCCAGCAGCTCCGGGACTAGCGGGGTTATCTCCTACGAGCAGTACTTC. This codes for CASSSGTSGVISYEQYF.

This clonotype was seen a few times. The chain carries TRBV4-3 and TRBJ1-1, with a possible D match to TRBD1 (6 bases). CDR1 is LGHNA, CDR2 YSLEER, per germline. Trimming took 0 bases from V and 7 from J, leaving 12 bases between them. The CDR3 has 14 residues. As DNA, the CDR3 is TGCGCCAGCAGCCAAGATCGACAGGTGGGTGAAGCTTTCTTT. Amino acid sequence: CASSQDRQVGEAFF.

This clonotype was recorded a few times. This chain joins TRBV20-1 and TRBJ2-1; D remains unclear. V was shortened by 3 bases and J by 8 bases, with 11 bases between the two germline ends. CDR3 length: 12 amino acids. CDR1 and CDR2 from the germline V gene are DFQATT and SNEGSKA (reference sequence). The CDR3 DNA reads as TGCAGTGCTAGCCCCCAGCCCCATGAGCAGTTCTTC. Amino acid sequence: CSASPQPHEQFF.

In its sample, this clonotype was seen a few times. The gene calls are TRBV11-3 and TRBJ2-5; TRBD2 is a possible D gene (5 bases). V shed 5 bases and J shed 5 bases, with 12 bases lying between them. From germline, CDR1 is SGHNT and CDR2 YENEEA. The CDR3 extends over 13 amino acids. The CDR3 region is CASSTYGEETQYF. The CDR3 DNA reads as TGTGCCAGCAGCACCTACGGGGAGGAGACCCAGTACTTC.

This chain uses TRBV2 with TRBJ2-5; D might be TRBD1 (5 bases). CDR1 is SNHLY and CDR2 is FYNNEI in the germline V gene. This CDR3 has 15 amino acids. The ends were cut back, 5 bases at V and 2 bases at J, with 15 bases in the middle. The CDR3, as DNA: TGTGCCAGCAGTTTCGCCCCAACAGGACAAGAGACCCAGTACTTC. It yields the protein CASSFAPTGQETQYF.

There are many counts of this clonotype. This chain joins TRBV20-1 and TRBJ1-1; TRBD1 is a possible D gene (5 bases). Looked up from germline, CDR1 is DFQATT and CDR2 is SNEGSKA (reference sequence). The CDR3 has 15 amino acids. Trimming stripped 0 bases from V and 4 bases from J, with 15 bases between. The CDR3 DNA follows: TGCAGTGCTAGAGATGGGCGGGGCCCGGGCACTGAAGCTTTCTTT. Its protein is CSARDGRGPGTEAFF.

This clonotype has ten or more counts. The V gene is TRBV30, the J gene TRBJ2-3; D remains ambiguous. The germline V gene has CDR1 GTSNPN and CDR2 SVGIG (reference sequence). Trimming cost V 0 bases and J 4 bases, with 8 bases left between them. The CDR3 length is 13 residues. CDR3 sequence reads: CAWSVRSADTQYF. CDR3 nucleotide sequence: TGTGCCTGGAGTGTACGGTCGGCAGATACGCAGTATTTT.

The chain carries TRBV10-3 and TRBJ2-7; 7 nucleotides match TRBD1. CDR1 is ENHRY and CDR2 is SYGVKD in the germline V gene. The CDR3 is 13 amino acids. J was trimmed by 8 bases and V by 10 bases; bases with no gene match: 14. CDR3 bases: TGTGCCACCGCGACAGGGCCCCGGGGCAAGCAGTACTTC. It specifies CATATGPRGKQYF.

This chain links TRBV28 with TRBJ1-6; tentative D call: TRBD1 (6 bases). From germline, CDR1 is MDHEN and CDR2 SYDVKM. The V end lost 3 bases, the J end lost 6 bases, and 18 bases lay between the germline ends. The CDR3 runs 17 residues. The CDR3 sequence: CASSFPLGDMRNSPLHF. DNA for the CDR3: TGTGCCAGCAGTTTTCCCCTAGGGGACATGCGTAATTCACCCCTCCACTTT.

V usage is TRBV20-1 and J usage is TRBJ2-1, with 14 bases aligning to TRBD2. This CDR3 has 14 residues. Trimming at V came to 5 bases and at J to 8 bases, leaving 5 bases not matched to a gene. CDR1 and CDR2 (germline): DFQATT, SNEGSKA (reference sequence). The DNA of the CDR3 is TGCAGTGCTGGCGGGACTAGCGGGGGTTATGAGCAGTTCTTC. It translates to CSAGGTSGGYEQFF.

This clonotype was counted ten times or more. The CDR3 DNA sequence: TGTGCCAGCAGTTTAGGACAGGGGGCTGGAAACACCATATATTTT. Translating gives CASSLGQGAGNTIYF. V and J are TRBV27 and TRBJ1-3; 10 positions agree with TRBD1. This CDR3 is 15 amino acids long. Germline V gene data show CDR1 as MNHEY and CDR2 as SMNVEV (reference sequence). J was trimmed by 2 bases and V by 2 bases; bases with no gene match: 0.

This clonotype showed up just a few times. One end of the junction does not line up with germline, which may come from a read error. The chain couples TRBV7-7 to TRBJ2-1; 7 nucleotides align to TRBD2. Germline V gene sequence: CDR1 SSHAT, CDR2 FNYEAQ (reference sequence). This CDR3 has 15 amino acids. DNA for the CDR3: TGTGCTAGCAGCCCCGGGCGGGGGAACTACAATGAGCAGTTCTTC. Translation: CASSPGRGNYNEQFF.

The table lists this clonotype with a few counts. The chain uses TRBV4-1 and TRBJ2-1, with D possibly TRBD2 on 7 matching bases. Trimming shortened V by 2 bases and J by 1 base, and 21 bases separated the two germline ends. Germline V CDR1 and CDR2: MGHRA, YSYEKL. The CDR3 loop spans 19 amino acids. The CDR3 DNA sequence: TGCGCCAGCAGCCAAAGCGGGCTAGGGGGGGCCGGGTCCTACAATGAGCAGTTCTTC. Its translation is CASSQSGLGGAGSYNEQFF.

A word on this clonotype: A much bigger clone sits one base away, suggesting this may be a read error. The V call is TRBV7-6, the J call TRBJ2-5; no definite D call. Germline assignment: CDR1 SGHVS and CDR2 FNYEAQ. The length of the CDR3 is 12 residues. Trimming stripped 6 bases from V and 5 bases from J, with 10 bases between. The CDR3 nucleotides read TGTGCCAGCAGATCTCTCTCGGAGACCCAGTACTTC. Translated, it gives CASRSLSETQYF.

This clonotype was detected a few times. The rearrangement joins TRBV20-1 to TRBJ2-3, with D tentatively TRBD1 or TRBD2 (5 bases each). The CDR3 contains 16 residues. V lost 4 bases, J lost 2 bases, and 19 bases lay in between. Germline V gene data show CDR1 as DFQATT and CDR2 as SNEGSKA (reference sequence). CDR3 protein: CSATPLGDGNTDTQYF. CDR3 coding DNA: TGCAGTGCTACCCCTTTGGGGGACGGAAACACAGATACGCAGTATTTT.

There are a few counts of this clonotype. This chain joins TRBV29-1 and TRBJ2-5; D is possibly TRBD2 (5 bases). The CDR3 spans 13 residues. Trimming took 1 base from V and 4 from J, leaving 10 bases between them. Germline CDR1 is SQVTM and CDR2 is ANQGSEA. CDR3 coding DNA: TGCAGCGTTGAAGGAGAGGGCGGAGAGACCCAGTACTTC. This gives the protein CSVEGEGGETQYF.

This clonotype was observed a handful of times. This chain connects TRBV6-6 to TRBJ2-2, with D possibly being TRBD1 or TRBD2 (5 bases each). V was trimmed by 7 bases and J by 2 bases, leaving 17 bases between them. This CDR3 has 16 residues. Germline-derived CDR1 and CDR2 are MNHNY and SVGAGI (reference sequence). The CDR3: CASTPGNGANTGELFF. DNA of the CDR3: TGTGCCAGCACCCCGGGGAACGGGGCAAACACCGGGGAGCTGTTTTTT.

This clonotype was detected many times. The CDR3 here is CSARIGTRNTEAFF. In nucleotides, the CDR3 is TGCAGTGCTAGGATCGGGACTAGGAACACTGAAGCTTTCTTT. The genes are TRBV20-1 and TRBJ1-1, with D perhaps matching TRBD1 (5 bases). The CDR3 is 14 residues long. Trimming removed 3 bases at V and 1 base at J, with 12 bases between. Germline lookup yields CDR1 DFQATT and CDR2 SNEGSKA (reference sequence).

This clonotype was picked up many times. The CDR3 DNA is TGCGCCAGCAGCACGGGGATGAACACTGAAGCTTTCTTT. Protein: CASSTGMNTEAFF. The rearrangement links TRBV5-1 to TRBJ1-1; D unresolved. Per germline, CDR1 SGHRS and CDR2 YFSETQ. This CDR3 is 13 amino acids long. V shed 4 bases and J shed 0 bases, with 7 bases lying between them.

This clonotype was seen more than once but under ten times. This sequence joins TRBV4-1 and TRBJ1-4, with TRBD1 identical over 7 bases. V shed 4 bases, J shed 6 bases, and the junction held 8 bases outside the gene matches. The CDR3 covers 15 residues. CDR1 is MGHRA, CDR2 YSYEKL, per germline. CDR3 DNA sequence: TGCGCCAGCAGCCCCCCGGGACAGCAGTATGAAAAACTGTTTTTT. It specifies CASSPPGQQYEKLFF.

The chain employs TRBV20-1 and TRBJ2-5, with TRBD2 matching 7 bases. Germline CDR1 reads DFQATT; CDR2 reads SNEGSKA (reference sequence). V gave up 4 bases and J gave up 7 bases; unmatched junction bases: 9. This CDR3 has 13 amino acids. CDR3 nucleotide sequence: TGCAGTGCTACCTCCGGGGGGAGGGGGACCCAGTACTTC. The encoded protein is CSATSGGRGTQYF.

A few counts support this clonotype. This chain links TRBV7-2 with TRBJ2-7; D is perhaps TRBD1 or TRBD2 (5 bases each). The CDR3 consists of 16 residues. Trimming cost V 2 bases and J 3 bases, with 17 bases left between them. Germline CDR1 is SGHTA and CDR2 is FQGNSA. The DNA for the CDR3 is TGTGCCAGCAGCTTATACGCTCCGGGACGGAACTACGAGCAGTACGTC. Its protein is CASSLYAPGRNYEQYV.

This clonotype was seen a few times. This chain links TRBV4-1 with TRBJ1-1, with D perhaps matching TRBD1 (6 bases). The CDR3 spans 14 residues. Germline V gene lookup returns CDR1 MGHRA and CDR2 YSYEKL. V was shortened by 6 bases and J by 1 base, with 12 bases between the two germline ends. The CDR3 region is CASRSPGQNTEAFF. The CDR3 DNA is TGCGCCAGCAGATCTCCGGGACAGAACACTGAAGCTTTCTTT.